This T cell receptor beta chain was recorded in a study of blood T cell repertoires in COVID-19. Study-level background: The cDNA or gDNA used as material had been derived from T cells, B-cell-depleted T cells, or PBMCs.

CDR3 size: 11 residues. Germline V lookup: CDR1 MNHNS, CDR2 SASEGT. The ends were cut back, 3 bases at V and 9 bases at J, with 6 bases in the middle. The method was immunoSEQ multiplex PCR; TCRdb's version includes in-frame clones alone and lacks a portion of them. The repertoire includes about 180,000 clones, 70% to 90% of them detected once, and roughly 2.6% sits in the top ten. Input material: peripheral blood. The source is a man aged 40-49 years with active or convalescent COVID-19. The chain employs TRBV6-1 and TRBJ1-5; the D is unclear. The CDR3 region is CASSEGAPQHF. CDR3 in DNA: TGTGCCAGCAGTGAGGGCGCGCCCCAGCATTTT.